Here is one TCR beta chain with its context. This clonotype was picked up many times. The antigen this receptor binds is unknown. Base-call qualities are not available, and no considerably larger clone is one nucleotide away. The data stem from a study of blood T cells in healthy people across ages (dated by TCRdb to about 2015). For the wider study: In model experiments, template switching captured about one uniquely barcoded TCR beta cDNA molecule for every two T cells. Age-related changes in TCR beta repertoire diversity were measured in the study by deep sequencing normalized with unique cDNA molecular identifiers. The donors were divided into four age groups: young (average around 15 years), middle-aged (roughly 40), aged (approximately 62) and long-lived (roughly 82). Using the same blood draw, the study looked at two additional independent replicas of 1 million unique cDNA reads for two donors, one aged 18 to 30 and the other aged 80 or older. To avoid experimental bias, donors of different ages were randomly spread across the sequencing lanes. Here is what the overall study found, with its caveats: The percentage of naive T cells measured by flow cytometry correlated strongly with observed TCR beta diversity. Compared with the aged group, the long-lived group had more naive CD4+ T cells, fewer expanded clones and increased TCR diversity, suggesting age selection. Observed TCR beta diversity per million T cells fell roughly linearly with age, and a significant reduction was already apparent by age around 39. Conclusive comparison of naive and antigen-experienced compartments was prevented by the profiling of bulk unsorted PBMCs. Estimates of total diversity based on one million sequenced T cells were regarded as lower bounds and as underestimates. The CMV infection status of donors was not known, potentially confounding age-related changes in expanded clonotypes.

The donors were roughly 39 Caucasian individuals from Russia, aged roughly 6 to 100 years, who were systemically healthy. Each donor gave ten milliliters of peripheral blood, collected into EDTA-treated Vacutainer tubes. Ficoll-Paque density-gradient centrifugation was used to isolate PBMCs, with at least 7 million obtained per sample. Trizol reagent was used to extract total RNA from the PBMCs, yielding at least 5.5 micrograms per sample. For every donor, flow cytometry on a PBMC aliquot measured the percentage of naive CD45RAhigh/CD27high T cells. Via the germline V gene, CDR1 is MNHNS and CDR2 SASEGT. V is cut back by 6 bases and J by 2 bases, with 7 bases in the junction unmatched. The CDR3 holds 14 amino acids from the cysteine to the phenylalanine. The CDR3 DNA has 42 bases and is translated from base 1. Receptor amplification or capture employed 5' RACE. Instrument on record: Illumina HiSeq 2500. The second PCR ran for about 6 to 12 cycles and used a J-beta primer mix along with a sample-barcoded 5' primer. A unique molecular identifier was introduced onto each TCR beta cDNA molecule by a template-switch 5' adaptor carrying 12 random nucleotides. Each sample yielded at least 3 million CDR3-containing paired-end reads. First-strand cDNA synthesis was performed from all RNA using the Mint cDNA synthesis kit, with priming by a TRBC-specific oligonucleotide. Following uracil-DNA glycosylase treatment, all cDNA underwent a first 18-cycle PCR with the universal primers M1SS and BC2_uni_R. Concerning the study's data processing: For normalization, 1 million high-quality reads were randomly selected from each sample, with every read carrying a distinct molecular identifier. Reads sharing molecular identifiers were discarded rather than binned into consensus sequences. MiTCR, with a Q25 quality threshold and the strictest error-elimination algorithm, was used for CDR3 identification, clonotype clustering and error correction. A nonparametric unseen species model with Euler transformation was used to estimate lower-bound total TCR beta diversity. TCRdb trimmed the raw reads at Q25, called clones with MiXCR and kept productive beta chains. Each entry merges the rows of one CDR3 protein and shows their most common DNA and genes. These V and J calls derive from TCRdb rather than the authors' analysis. This sample comprises 1.5 million to 2 million distinct CDR3 sequences, roughly 27% of them detected only once. The biggest ten clones account for about 7.7% of the sample.

Material for sequencing was blood. This chain is built from TRBV6-1 and TRBJ2-7; 7 middle bases align to TRBD1. The TCR was taken from a woman in her twenties or thirties in good health. Read as DNA, the sequence is TGTGCCAGCAGGATCCGGGACAGCCCCTACGAGCAGTACTTC. The resulting protein is CASRIRDSPYEQYF.